The T cell receptor (beta chain) described here comes from a study of shared clonotypes between healthy human individuals. This CDR3 spans 12 amino acids. CDR1 GTSNPN and CDR2 SVGIG come from the germline V gene (reference sequence). Deletions cut 2 bases from V and 6 bases from J, with 8 bases between. The table came from immunoSEQ multiplex PCR; TCRdb's copy has only in-frame clones and leaves some out. The data show about 320,000 clones, about nine tenths seen once. The chain employs TRBV30 and TRBJ1-5, with a tentative D call TRBD1 (5 bases). This sequence was found in a man in his late teens or twenties in good health. What was sequenced was memory CD8+ T cells sorted from blood. Subset indicated: CD45RO+ cells pooled with CCR7-negative TemRA cells. CDR3: CAWSPGTQPQHF. DNA of the CDR3: TGTGCCTGGAGTCCAGGGACTCAGCCCCAGCATTTT.